This T cell receptor beta chain was sequenced for a study of vaccination effects on CD4 cells after COVID-19. With regard to this clone: The antigen remains undetermined.

ViraFEST expansion of antigen-specific CD4+ T cells with viral peptide pools preceded sequencing. When around nine days of culture had elapsed, CD4+ T cells were isolated. None of the vaccinated had previously contracted SARS-CoV-2, and their nucleocapsid antibodies tested negative. A density of approximately 2 million PBMC per well was used; these cells were cultured with 10 IU/ml IL-2 and roughly 9.5 ug/ml peptides. Replacing half the medium with IL-2 medium was done on days 3 and 7. The assay was immunoSEQ multiplex PCR, and TCRdb's table has in-frame clones only and misses some. The repertoire holds 25,000 to 35,000 clones, with approximately 72% as singletons. Regarding the study as a whole: Only 1 of 255 vaccine-induced clones from healthy vaccinees cross-reacted with common cold coronaviruses. By a late point after vaccination, infection- and vaccine-induced clones had shrunk markedly through clonal contraction.

This sequence was found in a human donor who received a COVID-19 vaccine. Material: CD4+ T cells from PBMCs cultured with SARS-CoV-2 spike peptides, obtained before COVID-19 vaccination.

DNA of the CDR3: TGCGCCAGCAGCCCCGGACAGGGGGCAATAGATACGCAGTATTTT. Translated: CASSPGQGAIDTQYF. V and J are TRBV5-1 and TRBJ2-3, with TRBD1 identical over 11 bases. The germline V gene encodes CDR1 SGHRS and CDR2 YFSETQ. V lost 4 bases, J lost 5 bases, and 6 bases stayed unmatched. The CDR3 length is 15 residues.